This T cell receptor beta chain stems from a study of regulatory T cells in long-lasting Graves disease. The germline CDR1 and CDR2 sequences are SGHVS and FQNEAQ. Trimming shortened V by 2 bases and J by 0 bases, and 9 bases separated the two germline ends. This CDR3 comprises 15 residues. This clonotype was seen many times. Combining iRepertoire HTBI primers with Arm-PCR of CDR3 regions, the authors built TCR beta libraries. TCRdb used MiXCR to reprocess the multiplex PCR reads, holding one entry per CDR3 protein. The repertoire includes about 430,000 distinct CDR3 sequences, approximately 16% of them detected once, and around 7.6% sits in the top ten. Time point specified: newly diagnosed GD, antithyroid drugs for less than 3 months. RNA extracted from PBMCs served as the sequencing template. In addition, the sample was reused for a study of T cells in Graves' hyperthyroidism and ophthalmopathy.

Sequencing used peripheral blood mononuclear cells (PBMCs), obtained at new diagnosis, from a patient treated with antithyroid drugs. The clonotype comes from a woman between 40 and 55 years old with Graves disease. The genes are TRBV7-8 and TRBJ2-3; D remains unclear. The CDR3 sequence is CASSLSGVSTDTQYF. The DNA of the CDR3 is TGTGCCAGCAGCTTAAGTGGGGTTAGCACAGATACGCAGTATTTT.